The next 8 T cell receptor beta chains were all read from a single sample in a study of blood T cells in healthy people across ages. Together with a sample-barcoded 5' primer, a J-beta primer mix was included in a second PCR lasting roughly 6 to 12 cycles. TCRdb used MiXCR to reprocess the 5' RACE reads, holding one entry per CDR3 protein. The data contain about 1.4 million distinct CDR3 sequences, approximately 63% of them singletons. The sample comprised blood. The receptors shown here come from a man aged 18 to 29 in good health.

This clonotype showed up just once. The chain employs TRBV6-6 and TRBJ2-1; D ambiguous. The CDR3 covers 13 residues. The V end lost 5 bases, the J end lost 7 bases, and 12 bases lay between the germline ends. The germline V gene has CDR1 MNHNY and CDR2 SVGAGI (reference sequence). In nucleotides, the CDR3 is TGTGCCAGCAGTGACCAATTGACAAATGAGCAGTTCTTC. Its translation is CASSDQLTNEQFF.

The CDR3 bases are TGCAGCGTTGTAGGGGAGGTCGGCGAGCAGTACTTC. Translated: CSVVGEVGEQYF. The chain uses TRBV29-1 and TRBJ2-7, with a tentative D call TRBD2 (6 bases). The CDR3 spans 12 residues. The V gene's germline CDR1 is SQVTM and CDR2 ANQGSEA. The germline V and J ends were trimmed by 4 bases and 6 bases, with 13 bases remaining between them.

This sequence joins TRBV20-1 and TRBJ1-6; TRBD1 might be the D (5 bases). V lost 3 bases and J lost 2, with 11 bases in between. The CDR3 is 15 residues long. Germline V gene lookup returns CDR1 DFQATT and CDR2 SNEGSKA (reference sequence). The CDR3 DNA reads TGCAGTGCTAGCAAGAGGGGTACCTATAATTCACCCCTCCACTTT. Protein sequence: CSASKRGTYNSPLHF.

The chain links TRBV5-1 to TRBJ2-5; D is undetermined. Near its end, the DNA agrees better with TRBJ2-7, so the J call may be wrong. The CDR3 has 16 residues. The germline CDR1 and CDR2 sequences are SGHRS and YFSETQ. DNA for the CDR3: TGCGCCAGCAGCCCCACAAGGGATAGTTGGGCAGGCGAGCAGTACTTC. Translation: CASSPTRDSWAGEQYF.

The chain combines TRBV5-1 with TRBJ2-1, with D perhaps TRBD1 or TRBD2 (6 bases each). Per the germline V gene, CDR1 is SGHRS and CDR2 is YFSETQ. V was clipped by 5 bases and J by 8 bases, with 23 bases between them. The CDR3 length is 16 residues. The CDR3 bases are TGCGCCAGCAGTGCTTGGGGGCGGGGTAGCGTCGATGAGCAGTTCTTC. This codes for CASSAWGRGSVDEQFF.

The chain has TRBV5-1 and TRBJ1-2; TRBD1 might be the D (5 bases). V was cut by 0 bases and J by 5 bases, with 14 bases left in between. Germline V gene sequence: CDR1 SGHRS, CDR2 YFSETQ. The CDR3 totals 15 residues. The CDR3 DNA sequence: TGCGCCAGCAGCTTGGCCCGGGACCAGACTTATGGCTACACCTTC. It is translated as CASSLARDQTYGYTF.

This clonotype was seen only a few times. V is TRBV7-2 and J is TRBJ2-7; D gene unclear. Trimming stripped 1 base from V and 2 bases from J, with 9 bases between. CDR1 SGHTA and CDR2 FQGNSA come from the germline V gene. The CDR3 has 14 residues. CDR3 sequence reads: CASSLVSATYEQYF. CDR3 DNA sequence: TGTGCCAGCAGCTTAGTTTCAGCAACCTACGAGCAGTACTTC.

The V call is TRBV29-1, the J call TRBJ1-6, with D unclear. The germline V gene encodes CDR1 SQVTM and CDR2 ANQGSEA. V gave up 6 bases and J gave up 11 bases, with 23 bases separating them. CDR3 length: 15 amino acids. CDR3 protein: CSVPPTEERFPPLHF. In DNA form, the CDR3 reads TGCAGCGTCCCCCCCACGGAGGAAAGGTTTCCACCCCTCCACTTT.